A single sample is the source of the 17 T cell receptor beta chains below, sequenced in a study of blood T cell repertoires in COVID-19. The table came from immunoSEQ multiplex PCR; TCRdb's copy has only in-frame clones and leaves some out. The sample includes roughly 290,000 clones, approximately 89% of them seen just once. The sequencing sample was made of peripheral blood. The source of these receptors is a woman aged 45 to 65 who had recovered from COVID-19.

For this clone: This sample includes further DNA sequences coding for the same CDR3. This rearrangement joins TRBV7-7 to TRBJ2-5, with 10 bases matching TRBD1. This CDR3 contains 14 residues. V was clipped by 5 bases and J by 4 bases; unmatched bases: 4. In germline, CDR1 is SSHAT, CDR2 FNYEAQ (reference sequence). CDR3 protein: CASSPRTGGETQYF. The CDR3, as DNA: TGTGCCAGCAGCCCAAGGACAGGGGGAGAGACCCAGTACTTC.

The chain combines TRBV27 with TRBJ2-3, with D possibly TRBD2 on 6 matching bases. CDR1 MNHEY and CDR2 SMNVEV come from the germline V gene (reference sequence). CDR3 length: 13 amino acids. V was trimmed by 6 bases and J by 2 bases, leaving 9 bases between them. In DNA form, the CDR3 reads TGTGCCAGCAGGCGGGATGCCACAGATACGCAGTATTTT. Translation gives CASRRDATDTQYF.

The sample holds a few counts of this clone. V is TRBV3-1 (or the pseudogene TRBV3-2) and J is TRBJ1-5, with a weak D call TRBD1 (6 bases). Trimming stripped 5 bases from V and 6 bases from J, with 11 bases between. CDR3 length: 13 residues. From germline, CDR1 is LGHDT and CDR2 YNNKEL (reference sequence). CDR3 protein: CASSSTGSQPQHF. The CDR3 DNA sequence: TGTGCCAGCAGCTCTACAGGGTCTCAGCCCCAGCATTTT.

The V call is TRBV7-8, the J call TRBJ2-2; 8 nucleotides line up with TRBD2. The CDR3 is 16 residues long. The germline V gene has CDR1 SGHVS and CDR2 FQNEAQ. Germline trimming cut 4 bases from V and 2 bases from J; bases unmatched to any gene: 6. CDR3: CASSSLAGPNTGELFF. Written as DNA, the CDR3 is TGTGCCAGCAGCTCATTAGCGGGGCCCAACACCGGGGAGCTGTTTTTT.

The chain carries TRBV28 and TRBJ1-2, with D maybe TRBD1 (6 bases). Germline loops: CDR1 MDHEN, CDR2 SYDVKM. CDR3 size: 14 residues. The V and J ends lost 5 bases and 9 bases respectively, with 19 bases between them. CDR3 protein: CASSLHQGSLSYTF. The CDR3 DNA sequence: TGTGCCAGCAGTCTCCACCAGGGGTCTCTGAGCTACACCTTC.

The chain combines TRBV7-9 with TRBJ2-6, with D unclear. V lost 5 bases and J 2 bases, leaving 10 bases between the germline ends. From germline, CDR1 is SEHNR and CDR2 FQNEAQ (reference sequence). CDR3 length equals 15 residues. The CDR3 coding sequence is TGTGCCAGCAGCCATCCCCATCCTGGGGCCAACGTCCTGACTTTC. This gives the protein CASSHPHPGANVLTF. Filled out from reference TRBV7-9 and TRBJ2-6, the complete variable domain reads DTGVSQNPRHKITKRGQNVTFRCDPISEHNRLYWYRQTLGQGPEFLTYFQNEAQLEKSRLLSDRFSAERPKGSFSTLEIQRTEQGDSAMYLCASSHPHPGANVLTFGAGSRLTVL.

The chain carries TRBV27 and TRBJ2-3, with D possibly TRBD2 on 6 matching bases. V was cut by 5 bases and J by 10 bases, with 16 bases left in between. The CDR3 consists of 13 residues. Looked up from germline, CDR1 is MNHEY and CDR2 is SMNVEV (reference sequence). DNA for the CDR3: TGTGCCAGCAGTCGGCAGGGATGGAGGGCGCAGTATTTT. Protein product: CASSRQGWRAQYF.

The chain uses TRBV5-1 and TRBJ1-2, with 8 bases identical to TRBD1. J lost 4 bases, V lost 4 bases, and 9 bases had no gene match. Germline assignment: CDR1 SGHRS and CDR2 YFSETQ. The CDR3 runs to 15 residues. CDR3: CASSPEQGGVYGYTF. DNA for the CDR3: TGCGCCAGCAGCCCCGAACAGGGGGGGGTCTATGGCTACACCTTC.

V gene TRBV12-3 or TRBV12-4 combines with J gene TRBJ2-1; D might be TRBD2 (5 bases). The CDR3 sequence is 12 residues long. Trimming cost V 5 bases and J 8 bases, with 10 bases left between them. Here the CDR3 reads CASSLLVYEQFF. The CDR3, as DNA: TGTGCCAGCAGTCTACTAGTTTATGAGCAGTTCTTC.

The V gene is TRBV4-3, the J gene TRBJ2-1, with 10 bases aligning to TRBD2. This CDR3 comprises 15 residues. V gave up 1 base and J gave up 9 bases; unmatched junction bases: 6. Germline CDR1 is LGHNA and CDR2 is YSLEER. Here the CDR3 DNA reads TGCGCCAGCAGCCAAGTCGTGGCTAGCGGGAGTGAGCAGTTCTTC. Translating it yields CASSQVVASGSEQFF.

The count of this clone is one. Here the CDR3 DNA reads TGTGCCAGCAGTTCCATGAGCTCCTACAATGAGCAGTTCTTC. Translating it yields CASSSMSSYNEQFF. The chain couples TRBV11-2 to TRBJ2-1; no definite D call. The V end lost 6 bases, the J end lost 0 bases, and 9 bases lay between the germline ends. Germline V gene lookup returns CDR1 SGHAT and CDR2 FQNNGV. CDR3 length: 14 amino acids.

This clone appeared once. The J gene is TRBJ2-7, the V gene TRBV7-9; 9 positions agree with TRBD1. The CDR3 extends over 15 amino acids. J lost 3 bases, V lost 6 bases, and 9 bases had no gene match. Per the germline V gene, CDR1 is SEHNR and CDR2 is FQNEAQ (reference sequence). DNA of the CDR3: TGTGCCAGCAGTAAAGCGGCGGGACAGGGCTACGAGCAGTACTTC. Translated: CASSKAAGQGYEQYF.

The J gene is TRBJ2-7, the V gene TRBV12-5; TRBD1 matches at 7 bases. The CDR3 has 17 residues. Trimming at V came to 2 bases and at J to 2 bases, leaving 12 bases not matched to a gene. CDR1 and CDR2 from the germline V gene are LGHNT and FRNRAP. The CDR3 DNA reads TGTGCTAGTGGTTTGACTCTATCCGGGACAGACACCTACGAGCAGTACTTC. This gives the protein CASGLTLSGTDTYEQYF.

The rearrangement joins TRBV15 to TRBJ2-5; 10 nucleotides match TRBD2. The trim removed 3 bases at V and 3 bases at J, leaving 1 base unmatched. The CDR3 contains 14 residues. Germline V lookup: CDR1 LNHNV, CDR2 YYDKDF (reference sequence). This chain's CDR3 is CATSSGLAEETQYF. The DNA for the CDR3 is TGTGCCACCAGCAGCGGACTAGCGGAAGAGACCCAGTACTTC.

This clone has a handful of counts. The chain carries TRBV5-6 and TRBJ2-1, with TRBD2 as a possible D gene (6 bases). This CDR3 is 16 amino acids long. Trimming stripped 0 bases from V and 4 bases from J, with 14 bases between. Per the germline V gene, CDR1 is SGHDT and CDR2 is YYEEEE. The CDR3 sequence is CASSLGRERGYNEQFF. CDR3 nucleotide sequence: TGTGCCAGCAGCTTGGGGAGGGAGAGGGGATACAATGAGCAGTTCTTC.

The J gene is TRBJ1-5, the V gene TRBV19; 9 bases match TRBD1. In germline, CDR1 is LNHDA, CDR2 SQIVND (reference sequence). The CDR3 loop spans 16 amino acids. Trimming cost V 4 bases and J 1 base; bases outside gene matches: 5. CDR3 in amino acids: CASSKGTGRSNQPQHF. The CDR3 coding sequence is TGTGCCAGTAGTAAAGGGACAGGGAGAAGCAATCAGCCCCAGCATTTT.

V usage is TRBV11-3 and J usage is TRBJ2-1; 7 bases line up with TRBD2. V dropped 6 bases and J dropped 5; count of bases not matched to a gene: 4. CDR1 is SGHNT and CDR2 is YENEEA in the germline V gene. The CDR3 is 13 residues long. The CDR3 nucleotides read TGTGCCAGCAGTCCTAGCGGCAACAATGAGCAGTTCTTC. Its translation: CASSPSGNNEQFF.